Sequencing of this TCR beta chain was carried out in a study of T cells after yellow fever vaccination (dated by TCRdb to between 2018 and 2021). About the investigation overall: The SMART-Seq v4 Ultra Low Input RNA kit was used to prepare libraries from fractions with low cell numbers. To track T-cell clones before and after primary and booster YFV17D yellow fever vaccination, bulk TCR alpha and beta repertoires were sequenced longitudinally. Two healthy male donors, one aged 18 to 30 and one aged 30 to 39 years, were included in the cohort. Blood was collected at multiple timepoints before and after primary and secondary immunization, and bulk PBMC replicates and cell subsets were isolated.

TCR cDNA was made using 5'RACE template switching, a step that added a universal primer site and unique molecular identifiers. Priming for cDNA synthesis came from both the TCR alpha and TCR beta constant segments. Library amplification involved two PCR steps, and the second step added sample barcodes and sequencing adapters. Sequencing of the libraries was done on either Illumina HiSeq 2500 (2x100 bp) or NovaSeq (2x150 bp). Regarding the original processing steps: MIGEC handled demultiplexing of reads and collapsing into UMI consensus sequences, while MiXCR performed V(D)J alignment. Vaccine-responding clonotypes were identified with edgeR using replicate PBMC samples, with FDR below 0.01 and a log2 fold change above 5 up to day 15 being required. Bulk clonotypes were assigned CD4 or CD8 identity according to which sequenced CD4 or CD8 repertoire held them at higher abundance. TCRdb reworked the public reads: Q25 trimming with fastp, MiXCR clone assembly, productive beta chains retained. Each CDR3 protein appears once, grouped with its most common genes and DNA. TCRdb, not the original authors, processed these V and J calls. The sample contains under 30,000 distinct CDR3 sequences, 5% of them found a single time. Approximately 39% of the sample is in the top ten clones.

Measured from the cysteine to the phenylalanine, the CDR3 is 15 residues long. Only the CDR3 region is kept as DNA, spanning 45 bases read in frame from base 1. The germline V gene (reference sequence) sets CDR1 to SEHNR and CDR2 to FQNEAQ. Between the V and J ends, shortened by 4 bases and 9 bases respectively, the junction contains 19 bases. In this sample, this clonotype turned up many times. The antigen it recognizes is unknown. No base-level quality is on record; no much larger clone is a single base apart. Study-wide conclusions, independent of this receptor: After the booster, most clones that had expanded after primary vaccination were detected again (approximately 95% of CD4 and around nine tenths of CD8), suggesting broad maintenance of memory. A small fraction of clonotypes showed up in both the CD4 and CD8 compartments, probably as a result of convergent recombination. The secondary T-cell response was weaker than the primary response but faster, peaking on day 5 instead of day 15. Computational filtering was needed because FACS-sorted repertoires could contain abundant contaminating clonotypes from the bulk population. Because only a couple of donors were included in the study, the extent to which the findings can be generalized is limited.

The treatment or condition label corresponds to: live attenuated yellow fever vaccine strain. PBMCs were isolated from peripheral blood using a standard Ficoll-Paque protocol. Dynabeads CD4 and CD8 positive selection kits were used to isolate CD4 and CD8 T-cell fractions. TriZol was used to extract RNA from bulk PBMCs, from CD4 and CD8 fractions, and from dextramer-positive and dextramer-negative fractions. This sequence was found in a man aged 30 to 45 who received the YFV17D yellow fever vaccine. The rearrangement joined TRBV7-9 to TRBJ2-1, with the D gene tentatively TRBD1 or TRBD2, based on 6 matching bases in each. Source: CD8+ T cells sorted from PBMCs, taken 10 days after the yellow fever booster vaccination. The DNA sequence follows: TGTGCCAGCAGCTGGGGGGCGGGATTGATCATTGAGCAGTTCTTC. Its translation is CASSWGAGLIIEQFF.